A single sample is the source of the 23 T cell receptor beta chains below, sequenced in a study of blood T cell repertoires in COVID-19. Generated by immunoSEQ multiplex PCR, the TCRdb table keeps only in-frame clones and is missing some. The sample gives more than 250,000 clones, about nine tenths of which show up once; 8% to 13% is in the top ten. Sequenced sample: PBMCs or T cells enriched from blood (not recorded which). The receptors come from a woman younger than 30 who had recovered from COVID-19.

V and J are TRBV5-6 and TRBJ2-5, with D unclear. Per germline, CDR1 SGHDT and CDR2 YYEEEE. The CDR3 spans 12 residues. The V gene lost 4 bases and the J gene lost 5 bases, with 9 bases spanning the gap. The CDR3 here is CASSPGTETQYF. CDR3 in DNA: TGTGCCAGCAGCCCCGGTACTGAGACCCAGTACTTC.

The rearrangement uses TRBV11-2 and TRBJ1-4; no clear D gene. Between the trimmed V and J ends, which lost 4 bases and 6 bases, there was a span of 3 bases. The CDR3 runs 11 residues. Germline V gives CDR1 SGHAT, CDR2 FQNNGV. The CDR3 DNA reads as TGTGCCAGCAGCTCATATGAAAAACTGTTTTTT. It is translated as CASSSYEKLFF.

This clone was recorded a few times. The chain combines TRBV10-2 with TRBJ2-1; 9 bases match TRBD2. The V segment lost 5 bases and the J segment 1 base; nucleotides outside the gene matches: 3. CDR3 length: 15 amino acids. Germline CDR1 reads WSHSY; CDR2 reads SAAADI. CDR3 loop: CASSPTSGSYNEQFF. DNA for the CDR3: TGCGCCAGCAGTCCGACTAGCGGTTCCTACAATGAGCAGTTCTTC.

The DNA for the CDR3 is TGTGCCAGCAGCAAAGCGCTCAGCGGGGGGGCAGGAGATACGCAGTATTTT. This codes for CASSKALSGGAGDTQYF. V and J are TRBV21-1 and TRBJ2-3; the table's TRBD2 call for D was not verified on the DNA. TRBV21-1 is a known pseudogene. CDR3 size: 17 residues.

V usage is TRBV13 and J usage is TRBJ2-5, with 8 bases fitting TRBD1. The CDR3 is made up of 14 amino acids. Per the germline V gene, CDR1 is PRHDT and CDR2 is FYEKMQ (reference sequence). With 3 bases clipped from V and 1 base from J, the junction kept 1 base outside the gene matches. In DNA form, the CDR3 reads TGTGCCAGCAGCTTCGGGACAGGCCAAGAGACCCAGTACTTC. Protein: CASSFGTGQETQYF.

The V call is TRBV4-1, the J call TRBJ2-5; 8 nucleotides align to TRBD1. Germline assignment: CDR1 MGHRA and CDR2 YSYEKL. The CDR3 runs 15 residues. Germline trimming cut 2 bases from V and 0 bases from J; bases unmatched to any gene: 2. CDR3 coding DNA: TGCGCCAGCAGCCAATCGGGACAGGACCAAGAGACCCAGTACTTC. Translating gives CASSQSGQDQETQYF.

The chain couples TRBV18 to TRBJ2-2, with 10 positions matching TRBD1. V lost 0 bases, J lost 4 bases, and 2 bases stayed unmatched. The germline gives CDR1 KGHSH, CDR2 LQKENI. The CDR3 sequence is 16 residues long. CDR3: CASSPPGQGSTGELFF. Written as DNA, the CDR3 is TGTGCCAGCTCACCACCGGGACAGGGGTCCACCGGGGAGCTGTTTTTT.

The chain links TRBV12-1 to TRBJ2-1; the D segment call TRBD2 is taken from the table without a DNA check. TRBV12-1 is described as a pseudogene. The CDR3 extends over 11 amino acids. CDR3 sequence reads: CASSPSNEQFF. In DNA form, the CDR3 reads TGTGCCAGCAGCCCCTCCAATGAGCAGTTCTTC.

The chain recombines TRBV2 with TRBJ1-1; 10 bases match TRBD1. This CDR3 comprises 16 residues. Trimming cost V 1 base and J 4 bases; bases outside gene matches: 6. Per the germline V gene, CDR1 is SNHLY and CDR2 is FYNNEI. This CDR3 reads CASSEGGGQGSTEAFF. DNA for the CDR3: TGTGCCAGCAGTGAAGGTGGGGGACAGGGGAGCACTGAAGCTTTCTTT.

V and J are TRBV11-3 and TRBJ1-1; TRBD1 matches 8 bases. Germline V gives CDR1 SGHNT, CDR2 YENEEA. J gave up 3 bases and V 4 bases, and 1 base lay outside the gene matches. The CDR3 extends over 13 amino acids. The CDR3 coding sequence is TGTGCCAGCAGCTCGGACAGGGACACTGAAGCTTTCTTT. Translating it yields CASSSDRDTEAFF.

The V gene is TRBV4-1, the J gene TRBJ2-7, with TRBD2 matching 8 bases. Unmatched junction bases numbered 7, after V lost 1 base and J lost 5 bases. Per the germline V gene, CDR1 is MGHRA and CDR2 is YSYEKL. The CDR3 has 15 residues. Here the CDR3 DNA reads TGCGCCAGCAGCCAAGTAGGACTAGCCATTGACGAGCAGTACTTC. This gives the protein CASSQVGLAIDEQYF.

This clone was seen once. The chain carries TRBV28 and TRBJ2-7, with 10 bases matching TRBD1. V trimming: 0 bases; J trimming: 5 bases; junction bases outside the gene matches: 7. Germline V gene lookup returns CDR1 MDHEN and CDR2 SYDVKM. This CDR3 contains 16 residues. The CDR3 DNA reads TGTGCCAGCAGTTTATGGGGGACAGGGGACCTCCACGAGCAGTACTTC. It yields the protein CASSLWGTGDLHEQYF. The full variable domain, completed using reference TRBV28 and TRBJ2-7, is DVKVTQSSRYLVKRTGEKVFLECVQDMDHENMFWYRQDPGLGLRLIYFSYDVKMKEKGDIPEGYSVSREKKERFSLILESASTNQTSMYLCASSLWGTGDLHEQYFGPGTRLTVT.

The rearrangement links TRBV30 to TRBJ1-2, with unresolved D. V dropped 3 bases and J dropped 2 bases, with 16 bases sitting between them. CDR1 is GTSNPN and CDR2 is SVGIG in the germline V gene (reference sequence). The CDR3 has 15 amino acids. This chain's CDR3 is CAWSPRIVLNYGYTF. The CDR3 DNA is TGTGCCTGGAGCCCTAGGATAGTACTGAACTATGGCTACACCTTC.

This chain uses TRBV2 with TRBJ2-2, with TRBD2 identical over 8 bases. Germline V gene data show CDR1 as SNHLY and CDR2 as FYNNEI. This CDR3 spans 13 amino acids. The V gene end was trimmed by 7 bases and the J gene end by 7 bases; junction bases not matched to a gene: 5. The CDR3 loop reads CASNRLAGGELFF. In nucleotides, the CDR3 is TGTGCCAGCAACCGTCTAGCGGGCGGGGAGCTGTTTTTT.

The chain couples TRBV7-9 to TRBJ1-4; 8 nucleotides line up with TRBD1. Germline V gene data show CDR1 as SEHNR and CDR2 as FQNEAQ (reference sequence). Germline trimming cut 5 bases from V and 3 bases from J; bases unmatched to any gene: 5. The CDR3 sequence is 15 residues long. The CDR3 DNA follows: TGTGCCAGCAGCATCGGACAGGGCTCTAATGAAAAACTGTTTTTT. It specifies CASSIGQGSNEKLFF.

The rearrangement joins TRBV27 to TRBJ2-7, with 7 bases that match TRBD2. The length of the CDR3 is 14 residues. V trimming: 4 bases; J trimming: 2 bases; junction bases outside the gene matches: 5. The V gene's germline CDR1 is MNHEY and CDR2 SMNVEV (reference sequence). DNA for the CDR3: TGTGCCAGCAGTTCCCCAGGGACTACCTACGAGCAGTACTTC. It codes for CASSSPGTTYEQYF.

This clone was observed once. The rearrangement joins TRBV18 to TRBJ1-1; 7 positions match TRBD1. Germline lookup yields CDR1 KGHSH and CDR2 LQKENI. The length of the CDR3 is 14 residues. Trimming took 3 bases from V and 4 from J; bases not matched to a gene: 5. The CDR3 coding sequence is TGTGCCAGCTCACCGACAGGGTGGGCCACTGAAGCTTTCTTT. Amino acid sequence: CASSPTGWATEAFF.

The CDR3 loop reads CASSQDLSSGKYNEQFF. CDR3 DNA: TGCGCCAGCAGCCAAGATCTGTCTAGCGGGAAGTACAATGAGCAGTTCTTC. The V call is TRBV4-1, the J call TRBJ2-1, with TRBD2 matching over 9 bases. The CDR3 covers 17 residues. With 0 bases clipped from V and 4 bases from J, the junction kept 7 bases outside the gene matches. Germline V gives CDR1 MGHRA, CDR2 YSYEKL.

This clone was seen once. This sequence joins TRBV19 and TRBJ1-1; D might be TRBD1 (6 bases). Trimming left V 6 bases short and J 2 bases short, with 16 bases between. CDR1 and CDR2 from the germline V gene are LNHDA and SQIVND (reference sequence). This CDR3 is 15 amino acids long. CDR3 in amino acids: CASRVTGTTNTEAFF. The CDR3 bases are TGTGCCAGTAGAGTAACCGGGACAACAAACACTGAAGCTTTCTTT.

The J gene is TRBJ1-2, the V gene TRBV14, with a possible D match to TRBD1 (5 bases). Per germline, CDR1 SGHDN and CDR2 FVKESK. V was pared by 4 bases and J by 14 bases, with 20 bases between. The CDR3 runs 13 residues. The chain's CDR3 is CASSPILGQPVTF. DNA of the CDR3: TGTGCCAGCAGCCCTATTCTAGGACAACCGGTTACCTTC.

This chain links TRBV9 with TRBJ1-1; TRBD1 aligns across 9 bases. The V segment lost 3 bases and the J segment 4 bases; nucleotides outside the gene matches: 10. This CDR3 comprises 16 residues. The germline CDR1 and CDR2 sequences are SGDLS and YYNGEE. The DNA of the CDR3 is TGTGCCAGCAGCGCCGAACAGGGGGCGGTGGGCACTGAAGCTTTCTTT. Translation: CASSAEQGAVGTEAFF.

In DNA, the CDR3 is TGTGCCACCAGTTCGACTAGCGGGAGCTACAATGAGCAGTTCTTC. Amino acid sequence: CATSSTSGSYNEQFF. The J gene is TRBJ2-1, the V gene TRBV24-1; 12 bases fit TRBD2. CDR3 length: 15 residues. V lost 6 bases, J lost 3 bases, and 2 bases stayed unmatched. Germline loops: CDR1 KGHDR, CDR2 SFDVKD.

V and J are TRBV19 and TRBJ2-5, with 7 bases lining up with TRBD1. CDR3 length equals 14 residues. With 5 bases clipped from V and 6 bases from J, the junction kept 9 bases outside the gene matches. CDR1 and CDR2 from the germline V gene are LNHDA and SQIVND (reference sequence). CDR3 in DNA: TGTGCCAGTAGTCCTTGGGGGACAGTGAAGACCCAGTACTTC. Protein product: CASSPWGTVKTQYF.